This T cell receptor beta chain was recorded in a study of T cell responses to AZD1222 COVID-19 vaccine. Here immunoSEQ multiplex PCR was the method, and the copy in TCRdb shows in-frame clones only, minus some. This table has under 110,000 clones, roughly 86% appearing once. The analysis combined second doses at about 4 or about 12 weeks. V dropped 4 bases and J dropped 5; count of bases not matched to a gene: 11. This CDR3 has 17 residues. Looked up from germline, CDR1 is SGHTA and CDR2 is FQGTGA. Study-level results: Baseline seropositives among AZD1222 recipients totaled only five or six. White British people made up most donors, females outnumbered males, and clonal diversity was possibly underestimated. Repertoires were obtained only post-peak T cell response.

To note about this clone: Its antigen is unidentified.

The chain joins TRBV7-3 to TRBJ2-1; 10 bases agree with TRBD2. This TCR came from an adult who received the AZD1222 COVID-19 vaccine. Sample: peripheral blood, taken 28 days after the second AZD1222 dose. The CDR3, as DNA: TGTGCCAGCAGCTCATCCTCGGGAGCGGGAGGGAACAATGAGCAGTTCTTC. It translates to CASSSSSGAGGNNEQFF. Looking up the rest from reference TRBV7-3 and TRBJ2-1 gives the full variable domain: GAGVSQTPSNKVTEKGKYVELRCDPISGHTALYWYRQSLGQGPEFLIYFQGTGAADDSGLPNDRFFAVRPEGSVSTLKIQRTERGDSAVYLCASSSSSGAGGNNEQFFGPGTRLTVL.